This TCR beta chain comes out of a study of shared clonotypes between healthy human individuals. The wider study: In total, the donors were two women and a few men aged 18 to 49. Regarding the study as a whole: Naive subsets usually exceeded memory subsets in estimated richness. Rarefaction analysis demonstrated incomplete sorted-subset sequencing notwithstanding large depth.

Repertoires were generated with immunoSEQ multiplex PCR, while TCRdb's copy carries only in-frame clones and drops some. The sample yields about 680,000 clones, around 73% seen once. The V gene lost 4 bases and the J gene lost 5 bases, with 22 bases spanning the gap. The CDR3 runs to 17 residues. In germline, CDR1 is SGHRS, CDR2 YFSETQ. Negatively enriched CD4+ T cells were divided by CD45RA into naive and memory. This clone was observed a handful of times. Antigen: not known. This TCR came from a woman in her thirties in good health. This rearrangement joins TRBV5-1 to TRBJ2-1, with a possible D match to TRBD2 (5 bases). The specimen sequenced was memory CD4+ T cells sorted from blood. Subset reported: CD45RA-negative fraction. CDR3 in amino acids: CASSGGRTLALHNEQFF. Written as DNA, the CDR3 is TGCGCCAGCAGCGGAGGACGTACGTTGGCGCTCCACAATGAGCAGTTCTTC.